These 23 T cell receptor beta chains were all obtained from the same sample, sequenced in a study of type 1 regulatory T cells. These receptors' targets are unknown. In TCRdb, the reads were re-called with MiXCR into one record per CDR3 protein. The sample contains some 71,000 distinct CDR3 sequences, 20% to 25% of which appear only once. Findings and caveats of the study: Tr1 cells had a more restricted TCR repertoire than non-Tr1 cells.

The sequenced material came from cultured type 1 regulatory T (Tr1) cells, either the whole culture or a sorted fraction (not recorded which). These receptor sequences come from a human donor in good health.

CDR3 loop: CASSLIPTGVKETQYF. CDR3 bases: TGTGCCAGCAGCTTAATCCCAACGGGAGTTAAGGAGACCCAGTACTTC. This rearrangement joins TRBV7-9 to TRBJ2-5; a weak D match, TRBD2 (6 bases). The CDR3 contains 16 residues. CDR1 and CDR2 (germline): SEHNR, FQNEAQ (reference sequence). The V gene lost 2 bases and the J gene lost 5 bases, with 18 bases spanning the gap. The variable domain in full, with the rest retrieved from reference TRBV7-9 and TRBJ2-5, is DTGVSQNPRHKITKRGQNVTFRCDPISEHNRLYWYRQTLGQGPEFLTYFQNEAQLEKSRLLSDRFSAERPKGSFSTLEIQRTEQGDSAMYLCASSLIPTGVKETQYFGPGTRLLVL.

This clonotype has a handful of counts. V is TRBV7-2 and J is TRBJ1-3; 7 bases are a match to TRBD1. This CDR3 spans 15 amino acids. The junction had 5 bases not matched to a gene; V was cut back by 2 bases and J by 4 bases. Germline V gene data show CDR1 as SGHTA and CDR2 as FQGNSA. The CDR3 loop is CASSLSGTAGNTIYF. CDR3 sequence (DNA): TGTGCCAGCAGCTTAAGTGGGACAGCCGGAAACACCATATATTTT.

J is TRBJ1-5 and V is TRBV12-3 or TRBV12-4; D gene uncertain. Deletions cut 6 bases from V and 0 bases from J, with 9 bases between. The CDR3 totals 14 residues. CDR3 protein: CASSPDISNQPQHF. The CDR3 DNA reads as TGTGCCAGCAGCCCTGATATTAGCAATCAGCCCCAGCATTTT.

Many counts were recorded for this clonotype. The chain recombines TRBV10-3 with TRBJ2-4; D remains ambiguous. V lost 0 bases and J 1 base, leaving 10 bases between the germline ends. The CDR3 is 16 amino acids. Germline values: CDR1 ENHRY, CDR2 SYGVKD. CDR3 loop: CAISESASTAKNIQYF. In DNA, the CDR3 is TGTGCCATCAGTGAGTCCGCATCGACGGCCAAAAACATTCAGTACTTC.

This clonotype was found a few times. The chain recombines TRBV7-3 with TRBJ2-1; D may be TRBD1 (6 bases). The CDR3 spans 14 residues. The germline gives CDR1 SGHTA, CDR2 FQGTGA. V was pared by 5 bases and J by 10 bases, with 18 bases between. This CDR3 reads CASSPVGASREQFF. The CDR3 DNA follows: TGTGCCAGCAGCCCCGTGGGGGCCAGCCGGGAGCAGTTCTTC.

The chain employs TRBV15 and TRBJ1-6, with 9 bases lining up with TRBD1. The CDR3 contains 14 residues. With 3 bases clipped from V and 12 bases from J, the junction kept 6 bases outside the gene matches. Germline V gene sequence: CDR1 LNHNV, CDR2 YYDKDF (reference sequence). The CDR3 DNA sequence: TGTGCCACCAGCAGCTTACAGGGGGCGGTACCCCTCCACTTT. Translating it yields CATSSLQGAVPLHF.

This clonotype was observed many times. V usage is TRBV6-2 or TRBV6-3 and J usage is TRBJ2-1; unclear D gene. Germline V gene lookup returns CDR1 MNHEY and CDR2 SVGEGT. V lost 6 bases and J lost 8, with 14 bases in between. The CDR3 is made up of 13 amino acids. The CDR3 loop reads CASSPTWLDEQFF. The CDR3 nucleotides read TGTGCCAGCAGCCCGACCTGGCTTGATGAGCAGTTCTTC.

This clonotype was counted between two and nine times. This sequence joins TRBV5-6 and TRBJ2-2; D gene uncertain. The CDR3 runs to 16 residues. Trimming took 0 bases from V and 1 from J, leaving 10 bases between them. Germline V CDR1 and CDR2: SGHDT, YYEEEE. CDR3 sequence reads: CASSLGGRLNTGELFF. CDR3 sequence (DNA): TGTGCCAGCAGCTTGGGCGGACGTTTGAACACCGGGGAGCTGTTTTTT. Drawing the rest from reference TRBV5-6 and TRBJ2-2, the complete variable domain is DAGVTQSPTHLIKTRGQQVTLRCSPKSGHDTVSWYQQALGQGPQFIFQYYEEEERQRGNFPDRFSGHQFPNYSSELNVNALLLGDSALYLCASSLGGRLNTGELFFGEGSRLTVL.

In its sample, this clonotype ranks as medium-sized. The J gene is TRBJ1-2, the V gene TRBV29-1; 10 positions agree with TRBD1. The CDR3 extends over 12 amino acids. J lost 2 bases, V lost 7 bases, and 1 base had no gene match. The germline V gene has CDR1 SQVTM and CDR2 ANQGSEA. The CDR3 DNA sequence: TGCAGCGCGGGACAGGGGAACTATGGCTACACCTTC. This sequence encodes CSAGQGNYGYTF.

This clonotype occurred a few times. The chain carries TRBV20-1 and TRBJ1-2; TRBD1 matches at 7 bases. This CDR3 spans 14 amino acids. Germline assignment: CDR1 DFQATT and CDR2 SNEGSKA (reference sequence). Unmatched junction bases numbered 8, after V lost 1 base and J lost 6 bases. The CDR3 here is CSARAPDRENGYTF. The CDR3 nucleotides read TGCAGTGCTAGAGCCCCCGACAGGGAGAATGGCTACACCTTC.

The chain is built from TRBV19 and TRBJ2-7; 8 nucleotides align to TRBD1. The V and J ends lost 8 bases and 0 bases, in that order; junction bases with no gene match: 3. The CDR3 extends over 13 amino acids. The germline gives CDR1 LNHDA, CDR2 SQIVND (reference sequence). In nucleotides, the CDR3 is TGTGCCAGTGGGGACAGGAGCTCCTACGAGCAGTACTTC. This translates into CASGDRSSYEQYF.

V gene TRBV20-1 combines with J gene TRBJ2-1; D might be TRBD2 (6 bases). The CDR3 runs to 16 residues. Trimming removed 0 bases at V and 2 bases at J, with 14 bases between. Germline-derived CDR1 and CDR2 are DFQATT and SNEGSKA (reference sequence). This chain's CDR3 is CSARDPQRVTYNEQFF. CDR3 DNA sequence: TGCAGTGCTAGAGACCCTCAGCGGGTAACCTACAATGAGCAGTTCTTC.

This clonotype showed up just a few times. As DNA, the CDR3 is TGCGCCAGCAGGCTGAACACCGGGGAGCTGTTTTTT. It is translated as CASRLNTGELFF. The V gene is TRBV5-1, the J gene TRBJ2-2, with D unresolved. Per the germline V gene, CDR1 is SGHRS and CDR2 is YFSETQ. Trimming removed 5 bases from V and 1 base from J, with 3 bases in between. The CDR3 totals 12 residues.

The chain recombines TRBV28 with TRBJ2-7; 9 nucleotides align to TRBD2. CDR3 length: 15 residues. Germline CDR1 MDHEN, CDR2 SYDVKM. The V segment lost 5 bases and the J segment 5 bases; nucleotides outside the gene matches: 10. The CDR3 spells CASSGRAGGPNEQYF. The CDR3 nucleotides are TGTGCCAGCAGTGGTCGGGCGGGAGGGCCCAACGAGCAGTACTTC.

The V call is TRBV25-1, the J call TRBJ1-5; unclear D gene. CDR3 length: 11 amino acids. CDR1 MGHDK and CDR2 SYGVNS come from the germline V gene. The germline V and J ends were trimmed by 5 bases and 11 bases, with 10 bases remaining between them. The CDR3 protein is CASSSIKAQHF. CDR3 in DNA: TGTGCCAGCAGTTCTATCAAGGCCCAGCATTTT.

This clonotype was seen a few times. The rearrangement uses TRBV5-1 and TRBJ1-4; D might be TRBD1 (5 bases). The ends were cut back, 3 bases at V and 6 bases at J, with 15 bases in the middle. The germline CDR1 and CDR2 sequences are SGHRS and YFSETQ. The CDR3 contains 15 residues. CDR3 in DNA: TGCGCCAGCAGCTCGAATTGGGGAGGGGATGAAAAACTGTTTTTT. Translation: CASSSNWGGDEKLFF.

This clonotype has just a few counts. The V call is TRBV15, the J call TRBJ1-1; D gene unclear. Per germline, CDR1 LNHNV and CDR2 YYDKDF (reference sequence). The CDR3 runs to 11 residues. V was shortened by 1 base and J by 4 bases, with 1 base between the two germline ends. The CDR3 loop reads CATSRVTEAFF. The CDR3 DNA is TGTGCCACCAGCAGAGTCACTGAAGCTTTCTTT.

This clonotype was seen only a few times. The V call is TRBV29-1, the J call TRBJ1-5; unclear D gene. Trimming removed 6 bases from V and 0 bases from J, with 9 bases in between. The CDR3 totals 13 residues. Germline V gives CDR1 SQVTM, CDR2 ANQGSEA. As DNA, the CDR3 is TGCAGCGTGTCGAGGGATAGCAATCAGCCCCAGCATTTT. It encodes CSVSRDSNQPQHF. Based on the CDR3 plus reference TRBV29-1 and TRBJ1-5, the full variable domain is SAVISQKPSRDICQRGTSLTIQCQVDSQVTMMFWYRQQPGQSLTLIATANQGSEATYESGFVIDKFPISRPNLTFSTLTVSNMSPEDSSIYLCSVSRDSNQPQHFGDGTRLSIL.

The V and J genes are TRBV6-1 and TRBJ2-7; TRBD1 might be the D (5 bases). CDR3 length: 14 residues. Germline V gene sequence: CDR1 MNHNS, CDR2 SASEGT. Between the trimmed V and J ends, which lost 5 bases and 3 bases, there was a span of 14 bases. As DNA, the CDR3 is TGTGCCAGCAGTTTGTCAGGGTGGAACTACGAGCAGTACTTC. Translated, it gives CASSLSGWNYEQYF.

CDR3 amino acids: CASSVWQANTGELFF. The CDR3 DNA reads TGTGCCAGCAGCGTATGGCAGGCGAACACCGGGGAGCTGTTTTTT. The V and J genes are TRBV9 and TRBJ2-2; the D is unclear. Germline loops: CDR1 SGDLS, CDR2 YYNGEE. V was shortened by 1 base and J by 0 bases, with 7 bases between the two germline ends. This CDR3 contains 15 residues.

Only a few counts were recorded for this clonotype. This chain uses TRBV12-3 or TRBV12-4 with TRBJ1-1; the D is unclear. This CDR3 is built from 14 residues. V shed 7 bases and J shed 6 bases, with 18 bases lying between them. In nucleotides, the CDR3 is TGTGCCAGCACTCTAGGAGGGCCCAACGCTGAAGCTTTCTTT. This gives the protein CASTLGGPNAEAFF.

This clonotype was seen at least ten times. The chain is built from TRBV7-2 and TRBJ2-7; 11 bases align to TRBD2. CDR1 SGHTA and CDR2 FQGNSA come from the germline V gene. V gave up 5 bases and J gave up 0 bases; unmatched junction bases: 9. The CDR3 contains 17 residues. Here the CDR3 DNA reads TGTGCCAGCAGCCGTGGGACTAGCGGCCAGAGCTCCTACGAGCAGTACTTC. Its translation is CASSRGTSGQSSYEQYF.

A few counts support this clonotype. The chain is built from TRBV19 and TRBJ2-2, with a possible D match to TRBD2 (6 bases). V gave up 7 bases and J gave up 3 bases, with 12 bases separating them. The CDR3 consists of 14 residues. Germline CDR1 LNHDA, CDR2 SQIVND (reference sequence). CDR3 sequence: CASTMGGHTGELFF. CDR3 nucleotide sequence: TGTGCCAGTACCATGGGGGGTCACACCGGGGAGCTGTTTTTT.